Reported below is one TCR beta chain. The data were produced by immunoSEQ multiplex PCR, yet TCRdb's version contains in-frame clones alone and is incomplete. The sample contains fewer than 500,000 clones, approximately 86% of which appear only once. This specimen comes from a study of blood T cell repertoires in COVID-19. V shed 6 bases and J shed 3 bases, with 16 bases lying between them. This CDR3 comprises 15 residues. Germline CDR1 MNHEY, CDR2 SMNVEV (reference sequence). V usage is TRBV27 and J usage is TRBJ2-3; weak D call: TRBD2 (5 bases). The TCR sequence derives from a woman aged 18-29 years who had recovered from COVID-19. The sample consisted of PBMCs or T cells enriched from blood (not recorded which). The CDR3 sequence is CASRADLIPTDTQYF. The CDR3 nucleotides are TGTGCCAGCAGGGCGGACTTGATTCCGACAGATACGCAGTATTTT.